Presented here are 20 T cell receptor beta chains from one specimen sequenced in a study of technical replicates of blood from a handful of donors. Method: immunoSEQ multiplex PCR; TCRdb's copy keeps in-frame clones and lacks some. The sample has 75,000 to 90,000 clones, approximately 91% seen once. What was sequenced was T cells isolated from PBMCs. These receptor sequences come from a human donor in good health.

The count of this clone is one. V usage is TRBV29-1 and J usage is TRBJ2-1; no reliable D call. Trimming removed 8 bases from V and 0 bases from J, with 11 bases in between. Germline V gene data show CDR1 as SQVTM and CDR2 as ANQGSEA. This CDR3 is 13 amino acids long. Here the CDR3 DNA reads TGCAGCTCTCAAATCAGCTCCTACAATGAGCAGTTCTTC. It yields the protein CSSQISSYNEQFF.

V usage is TRBV28 and J usage is TRBJ2-7; D is unclear. The CDR3 sequence is 14 residues long. Looked up from germline, CDR1 is MDHEN and CDR2 is SYDVKM. V was shortened by 3 bases and J by 1 base, with 10 bases between the two germline ends. This CDR3 is CASSFITDSYEQYF. For the CDR3, the DNA is TGTGCCAGCAGTTTTATCACAGATTCCTACGAGCAGTACTTC.

The chain couples TRBV15 to TRBJ2-1; TRBD2 agrees at 12 bases. Losses at the gene ends were 3 bases for V and 8 bases for J; bases not matched to a gene: 5. CDR1 is LNHNV and CDR2 is YYDKDF in the germline V gene (reference sequence). This CDR3 comprises 15 residues. The CDR3 loop reads CATSRTSGSSDEQFF. The CDR3 bases are TGTGCCACCAGCAGGACTAGCGGGAGTTCGGATGAGCAGTTCTTC.

The chain has TRBV29-1 and TRBJ1-3; D possibly corresponds to TRBD1 (6 bases). CDR3 length: 14 amino acids. V gave up 6 bases and J gave up 4 bases, with 16 bases separating them. Germline V gene sequence: CDR1 SQVTM, CDR2 ANQGSEA. CDR3 amino acids: CSVDSGTLGNTIYF. The CDR3 DNA is TGCAGCGTGGACTCCGGGACACTAGGAAACACCATATATTTT.

V and J are TRBV6-1 and TRBJ2-4; TRBD1 matches 8 bases. Germline trimming cut 8 bases from V and 6 bases from J; bases unmatched to any gene: 6. The germline V gene has CDR1 MNHNS and CDR2 SASEGT. CDR3 length: 13 amino acids. CDR3: CASETGVGNIQYF. CDR3 DNA sequence: TGTGCCAGCGAGACAGGGGTGGGAAACATTCAGTACTTC.

V is TRBV28 and J is TRBJ2-7; D is unresolved. The CDR3 sequence is 12 residues long. The germline gives CDR1 MDHEN, CDR2 SYDVKM. Trimming left V 6 bases short and J 5 bases short, with 11 bases between. The CDR3 DNA sequence: TGTGCCAGCAGCTTTCAGGTGGACGAGCAGTACTTC. The encoded protein is CASSFQVDEQYF. The variable domain in full, completed from reference TRBV28 and TRBJ2-7, reads DVKVTQSSRYLVKRTGEKVFLECVQDMDHENMFWYRQDPGLGLRLIYFSYDVKMKEKGDIPEGYSVSREKKERFSLILESASTNQTSMYLCASSFQVDEQYFGPGTRLTVT.

This clone was counted a single time. V usage is TRBV4-3 and J usage is TRBJ1-4; TRBD1 matches at 10 bases. Per germline, CDR1 LGHNA and CDR2 YSLEER. J was trimmed by 4 bases and V by 4 bases; bases with no gene match: 3. The CDR3 extends over 15 amino acids. CDR3 region: CASSLGDRGNEKLFF. CDR3 coding DNA: TGCGCCAGCAGCCTAGGGGACAGGGGTAATGAAAAACTGTTTTTT.

The rearrangement links TRBV19 to TRBJ1-5; D remains unclear. The germline V gene has CDR1 LNHDA and CDR2 SQIVND (reference sequence). This CDR3 comprises 10 residues. Trimming left V 7 bases short and J 7 bases short, with 5 bases between. CDR3 DNA: TGTGCCAGTAACTACCAGCCCCAGCATTTT. It encodes CASNYQPQHF.

This chain uses TRBV28 with TRBJ2-5; maybe TRBD2 (7 bases). The CDR3 sequence is 15 residues long. CDR1 and CDR2 (germline): MDHEN, SYDVKM. The V end was cut by 6 bases, the J end by 5 bases, with 19 bases between. The DNA for the CDR3 is TGTGCCAGCAGCGCGGTCACAGGGAGGGAGGAGACCCAGTACTTC. Encoded protein: CASSAVTGREETQYF.

The chain employs TRBV27 and TRBJ1-5; weak D call: TRBD1 (5 bases). Trimming took off 5 bases at V and 4 bases at J, with 9 bases between the two ends. CDR1 MNHEY and CDR2 SMNVEV come from the germline V gene (reference sequence). The CDR3 is made up of 13 amino acids. The CDR3: CASSRTINQPQHF. In DNA form, the CDR3 reads TGTGCCAGCAGTAGGACAATTAATCAGCCCCAGCATTTT.

The chain recombines TRBV9 with TRBJ2-1, with a possible D match to TRBD2 (5 bases). CDR3 length: 16 residues. V dropped 3 bases and J dropped 0 bases, with 13 bases sitting between them. Per the germline V gene, CDR1 is SGDLS and CDR2 is YYNGEE. The CDR3: CASSENDGDSYNEQFF. The CDR3 nucleotides read TGTGCCAGCAGCGAGAATGACGGGGACTCCTACAATGAGCAGTTCTTC. Based on the CDR3 plus reference TRBV9 and TRBJ2-1, the full variable domain is DSGVTQTPKHLITATGQRVTLRCSPRSGDLSVYWYQQSLDQGLQFLIQYYNGEERAKGNILERFSAQQFPDLHSELNLSSLELGDSALYFCASSENDGDSYNEQFFGPGTRLTVL.

V and J are TRBV7-6 and TRBJ2-2, with 8 bases lining up with TRBD2. Germline V lookup: CDR1 SGHVS, CDR2 FNYEAQ. The V and J ends lost 2 bases and 3 bases, in that order; junction bases with no gene match: 2. The length of the CDR3 is 15 residues. CDR3 sequence reads: CASSLYGRDTGELFF. The CDR3 DNA sequence: TGTGCCAGCAGCTTATACGGGAGGGACACCGGGGAGCTGTTTTTT.

The genes are TRBV19 and TRBJ1-2; 8 positions agree with TRBD1. From germline, CDR1 is LNHDA and CDR2 SQIVND (reference sequence). Trimming at V came to 7 bases and at J to 8 bases, leaving 12 bases not matched to a gene. The CDR3 has 14 amino acids. The DNA for the CDR3 is TGTGCCAGTAATCCGATCGGGACAGGTTGGGGCTACACCTTC. Translated: CASNPIGTGWGYTF.

The V gene is TRBV5-6, the J gene TRBJ1-5; 7 bases map to TRBD1. CDR1 and CDR2 (germline): SGHDT, YYEEEE. This CDR3 comprises 15 residues. With 1 base clipped from V and 5 bases from J, the junction kept 6 bases outside the gene matches. The CDR3 here is CASSLSRDRYQPQHF. The CDR3 region has the DNA TGTGCCAGCAGCTTGTCCCGGGACAGATATCAGCCCCAGCATTTT.

This chain connects TRBV2 to TRBJ1-2; D remains ambiguous. CDR3 length: 13 residues. Germline-derived CDR1 and CDR2 are SNHLY and FYNNEI. The V gene lost 1 base and the J gene lost 3 bases, with 6 bases spanning the gap. As DNA, the CDR3 is TGTGCCAGCAGTGAAGACAGCCACTATGGCTACACCTTC. Its protein is CASSEDSHYGYTF.

CDR3 DNA sequence: TGTGCCAGCAGTGGCACAGACTCCTACGAGCAGTACTTC. This sequence encodes CASSGTDSYEQYF. The chain links TRBV6-1 to TRBJ2-7; D not certain. Germline-derived CDR1 and CDR2 are MNHNS and SASEGT. The germline V and J ends were trimmed by 4 bases and 0 bases, with 7 bases remaining between them. CDR3 size: 13 residues.

The chain employs TRBV19 and TRBJ1-5, with a tentative D call TRBD1 (5 bases). CDR1 LNHDA and CDR2 SQIVND come from the germline V gene (reference sequence). V was clipped by 3 bases and J by 4 bases, with 13 bases between them. The CDR3 is 15 amino acids. This CDR3 reads CASSIFSGGNQPQHF. Here the CDR3 DNA reads TGTGCCAGTAGTATCTTTTCGGGGGGGAATCAGCCCCAGCATTTT.

This chain connects TRBV28 to TRBJ2-7; 11 nucleotides match TRBD2. Germline V gene data show CDR1 as MDHEN and CDR2 as SYDVKM. The CDR3 totals 14 residues. With V trimmed by 11 bases and J by 4 bases, 10 bases remained unmatched. CDR3 region: CAVELAGGPYEQYF. As DNA, the CDR3 is TGTGCCGTAGAATTAGCGGGAGGGCCATACGAGCAGTACTTC.

The chain carries TRBV5-6 and TRBJ2-1; a possible D gene is TRBD1 (5 bases). This CDR3 comprises 15 residues. Trimming took 3 bases from V and 2 from J, leaving 12 bases between them. In germline, CDR1 is SGHDT, CDR2 YYEEEE. The CDR3 DNA reads as TGTGCCAGCAGCTCCCCCAGGGCCACCTACAATGAGCAGTTCTTC. Protein product: CASSSPRATYNEQFF.

CDR3 sequence reads: CAIIRQDTYEQYF. The CDR3 region has the DNA TGTGCCATCATTCGACAGGATACCTACGAGCAGTACTTC. This chain uses TRBV10-3 with TRBJ2-7; TRBD1 might be the D (6 bases). Germline-derived CDR1 and CDR2 are ENHRY and SYGVKD. This CDR3 spans 13 amino acids. Trimming cost V 7 bases and J 2 bases, with 12 bases left between them.